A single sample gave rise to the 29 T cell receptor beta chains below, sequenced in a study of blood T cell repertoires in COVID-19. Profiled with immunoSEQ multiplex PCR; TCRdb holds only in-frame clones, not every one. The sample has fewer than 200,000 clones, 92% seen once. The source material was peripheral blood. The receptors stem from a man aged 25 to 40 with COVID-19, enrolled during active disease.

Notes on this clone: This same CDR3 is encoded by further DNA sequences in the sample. CDR3 DNA sequence: TGCGCCAGCAGCTTAGGGACAGGGAACACTGAAGCTTTCTTT. Protein: CASSLGTGNTEAFF. The J gene is TRBJ1-1, the V gene TRBV5-1, with 8 bases matching TRBD1. This CDR3 spans 14 amino acids. Per the germline V gene, CDR1 is SGHRS and CDR2 is YFSETQ. V gave up 2 bases and J gave up 1 base; unmatched junction bases: 1.

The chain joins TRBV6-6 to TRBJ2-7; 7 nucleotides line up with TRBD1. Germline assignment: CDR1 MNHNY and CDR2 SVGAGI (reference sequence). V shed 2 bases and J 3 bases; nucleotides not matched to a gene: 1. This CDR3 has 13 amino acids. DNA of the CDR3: TGTGCCAGCAGTTACCCAGGGGGCTACGAGCAGTACTTC. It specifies CASSYPGGYEQYF.

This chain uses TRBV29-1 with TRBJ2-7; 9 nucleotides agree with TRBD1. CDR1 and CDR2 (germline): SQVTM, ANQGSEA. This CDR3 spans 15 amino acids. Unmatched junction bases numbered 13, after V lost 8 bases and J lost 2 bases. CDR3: CSPRAGTGLAYEQYF. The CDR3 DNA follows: TGCAGCCCTAGAGCCGGGACAGGGCTAGCCTACGAGCAGTACTTC.

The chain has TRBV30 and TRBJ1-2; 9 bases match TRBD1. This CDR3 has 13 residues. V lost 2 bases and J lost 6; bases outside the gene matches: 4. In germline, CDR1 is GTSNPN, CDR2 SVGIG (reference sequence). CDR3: CAWSSWTGDGYTF. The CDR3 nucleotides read TGTGCCTGGAGTTCATGGACAGGGGATGGCTACACCTTC.

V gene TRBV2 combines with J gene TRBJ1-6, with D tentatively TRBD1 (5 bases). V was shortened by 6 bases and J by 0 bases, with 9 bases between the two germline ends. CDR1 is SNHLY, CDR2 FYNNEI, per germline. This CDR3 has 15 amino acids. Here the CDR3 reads CASRTASSYNSPLHF. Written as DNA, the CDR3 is TGTGCCAGCAGGACAGCTAGCTCCTATAATTCACCCCTCCACTTT. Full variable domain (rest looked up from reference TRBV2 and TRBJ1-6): EPEVTQTPSHQVTQMGQEVILRCVPISNHLYFYWYRQILGQKVEFLVSFYNNEISEKSEIFDDQFSVERPDGSNFTLKIRSTKLEDSAMYFCASRTASSYNSPLHFGNGTRLTVT.

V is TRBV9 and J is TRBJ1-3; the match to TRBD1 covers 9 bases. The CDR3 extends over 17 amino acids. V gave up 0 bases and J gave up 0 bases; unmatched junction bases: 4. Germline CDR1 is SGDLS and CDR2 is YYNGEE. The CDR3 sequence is CASSVAGQGHSGNTIYF. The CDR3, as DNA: TGTGCCAGCAGCGTAGCGGGACAGGGCCACTCTGGAAACACCATATATTTT.

The CDR3 coding sequence is TGTGCCAGCAGTTTAGGGGGGGGTTTTGAGGGCATCCTGGTTGAAGCTTTCTTT. Translated: CASSLGGGFEGILVEAFF. The chain is built from TRBV28 and TRBJ1-1; tentatively, D is TRBD1 (5 bases). Trimming removed 2 bases at V and 7 bases at J, with 26 bases between. The germline CDR1 and CDR2 sequences are MDHEN and SYDVKM. The CDR3 totals 18 residues.

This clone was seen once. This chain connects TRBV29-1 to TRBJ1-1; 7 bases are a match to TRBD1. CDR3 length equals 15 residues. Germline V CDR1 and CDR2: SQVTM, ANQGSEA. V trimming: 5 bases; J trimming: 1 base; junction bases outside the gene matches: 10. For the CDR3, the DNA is TGCAGCGTTTTCACAGGGGTCGTAGCGAACACTGAAGCTTTCTTT. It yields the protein CSVFTGVVANTEAFF.

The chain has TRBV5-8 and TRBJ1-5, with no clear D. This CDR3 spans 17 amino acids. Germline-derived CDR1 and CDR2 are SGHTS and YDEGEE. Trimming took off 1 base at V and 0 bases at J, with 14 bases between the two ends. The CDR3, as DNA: TGTGCCAGCAGCTTGTATACAGTCGTGGGTAGCAATCAGCCCCAGCATTTT. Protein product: CASSLYTVVGSNQPQHF.

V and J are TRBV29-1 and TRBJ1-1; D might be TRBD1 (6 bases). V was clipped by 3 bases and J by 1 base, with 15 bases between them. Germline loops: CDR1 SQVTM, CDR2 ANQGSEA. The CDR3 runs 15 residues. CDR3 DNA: TGCAGCGTTGAGGTTTTGGACAGAAAGAACACTGAAGCTTTCTTT. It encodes CSVEVLDRKNTEAFF.

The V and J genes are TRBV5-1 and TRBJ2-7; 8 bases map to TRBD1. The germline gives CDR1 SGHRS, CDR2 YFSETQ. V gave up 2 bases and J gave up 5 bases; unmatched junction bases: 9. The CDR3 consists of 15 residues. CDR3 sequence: CASSFWTGIGHEQYF. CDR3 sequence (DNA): TGCGCCAGCAGCTTTTGGACAGGGATTGGGCACGAGCAGTACTTC. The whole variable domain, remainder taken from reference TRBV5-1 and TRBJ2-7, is KAGVTQTPRYLIKTRGQQVTLSCSPISGHRSVSWYQQTPGQGLQFLFEYFSETQRNKGNFPGRFSGRQFSNSRSEMNVSTLELGDSALYLCASSFWTGIGHEQYFGPGTRLTVT.

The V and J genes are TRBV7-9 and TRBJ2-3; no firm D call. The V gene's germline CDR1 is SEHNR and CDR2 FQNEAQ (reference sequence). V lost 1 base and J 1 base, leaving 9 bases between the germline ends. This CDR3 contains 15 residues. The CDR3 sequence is CASSLDTGGTDTQYF. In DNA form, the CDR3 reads TGTGCCAGCAGCTTAGACACCGGAGGCACAGATACGCAGTATTTT.

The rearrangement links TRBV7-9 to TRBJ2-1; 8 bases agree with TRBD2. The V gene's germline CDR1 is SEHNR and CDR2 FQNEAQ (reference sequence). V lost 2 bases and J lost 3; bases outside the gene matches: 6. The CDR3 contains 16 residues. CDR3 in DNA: TGTGCCAGCAGCTTACTCTTAGCGGGGATCTACAATGAGCAGTTCTTC. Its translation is CASSLLLAGIYNEQFF.

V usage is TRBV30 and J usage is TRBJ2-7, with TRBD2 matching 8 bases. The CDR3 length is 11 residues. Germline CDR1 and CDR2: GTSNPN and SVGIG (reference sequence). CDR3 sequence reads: CARGAGGEQYF. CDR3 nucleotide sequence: TGTGCACGGGGTGCGGGAGGAGAGCAGTACTTC.

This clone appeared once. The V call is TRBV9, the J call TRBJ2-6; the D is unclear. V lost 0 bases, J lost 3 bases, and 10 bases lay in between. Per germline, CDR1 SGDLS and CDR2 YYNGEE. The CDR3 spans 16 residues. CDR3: CASSVGISDGANVLTF. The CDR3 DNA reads TGTGCCAGCAGCGTAGGAATATCAGATGGGGCCAACGTCCTGACTTTC. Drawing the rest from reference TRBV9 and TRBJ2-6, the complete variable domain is DSGVTQTPKHLITATGQRVTLRCSPRSGDLSVYWYQQSLDQGLQFLIQYYNGEERAKGNILERFSAQQFPDLHSELNLSSLELGDSALYFCASSVGISDGANVLTFGAGSRLTVL.

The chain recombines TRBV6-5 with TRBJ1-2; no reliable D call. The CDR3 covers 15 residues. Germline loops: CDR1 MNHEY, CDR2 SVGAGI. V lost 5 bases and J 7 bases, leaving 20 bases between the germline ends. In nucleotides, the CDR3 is TGTGCCAGCAGTACACTATCGGGCCTTGGGAGTGGCTACACCTTC. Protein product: CASSTLSGLGSGYTF.

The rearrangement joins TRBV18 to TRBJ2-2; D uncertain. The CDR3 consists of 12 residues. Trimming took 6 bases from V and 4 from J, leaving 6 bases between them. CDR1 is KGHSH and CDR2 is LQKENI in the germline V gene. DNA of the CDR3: TGTGCCAGCTCTACTTTCACCGGGGAGCTGTTTTTT. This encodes CASSTFTGELFF.

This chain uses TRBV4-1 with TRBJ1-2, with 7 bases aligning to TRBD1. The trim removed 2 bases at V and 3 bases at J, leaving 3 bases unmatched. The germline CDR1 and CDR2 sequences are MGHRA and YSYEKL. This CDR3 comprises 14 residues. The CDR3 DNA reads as TGCGCCAGCAGCCAACCTGACAGGGACTATGGCTACACCTTC. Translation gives CASSQPDRDYGYTF.

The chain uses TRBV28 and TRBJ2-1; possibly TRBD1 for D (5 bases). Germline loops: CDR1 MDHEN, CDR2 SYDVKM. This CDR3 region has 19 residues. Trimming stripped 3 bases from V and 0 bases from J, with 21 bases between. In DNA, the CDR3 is TGTGCCAGCAGTTTCCCCACAGGCGAATACCCGAGCTCCTACAATGAGCAGTTCTTC. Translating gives CASSFPTGEYPSSYNEQFF.

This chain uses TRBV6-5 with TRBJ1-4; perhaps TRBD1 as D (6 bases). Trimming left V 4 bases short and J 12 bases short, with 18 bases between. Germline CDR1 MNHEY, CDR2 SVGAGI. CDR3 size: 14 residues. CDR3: CASSLPAGGAELFF. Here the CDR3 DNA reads TGTGCCAGCAGTTTACCTGCGGGGGGGGCCGAACTGTTTTTT.

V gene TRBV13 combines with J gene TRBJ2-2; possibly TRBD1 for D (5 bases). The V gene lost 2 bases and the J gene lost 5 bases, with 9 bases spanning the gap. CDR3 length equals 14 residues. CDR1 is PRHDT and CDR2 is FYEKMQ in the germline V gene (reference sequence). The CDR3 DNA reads TGTGCCAGCAGCTTAATTCAGGGAACCGGGGAGCTGTTTTTT. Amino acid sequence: CASSLIQGTGELFF.

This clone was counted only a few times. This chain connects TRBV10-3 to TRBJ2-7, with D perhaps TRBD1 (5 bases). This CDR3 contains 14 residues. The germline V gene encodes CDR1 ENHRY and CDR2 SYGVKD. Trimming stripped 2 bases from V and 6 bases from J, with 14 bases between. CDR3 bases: TGTGCCATCAGTGAGCCCAACCAGGGTCGCGAGCAGTACTTC. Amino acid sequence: CAISEPNQGREQYF.

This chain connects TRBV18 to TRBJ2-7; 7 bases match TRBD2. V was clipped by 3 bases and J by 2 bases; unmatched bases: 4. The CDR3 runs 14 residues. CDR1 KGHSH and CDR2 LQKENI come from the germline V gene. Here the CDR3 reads CASSPGGLTYEQYF. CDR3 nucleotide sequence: TGTGCCAGCTCACCGGGGGGGTTAACCTACGAGCAGTACTTC.

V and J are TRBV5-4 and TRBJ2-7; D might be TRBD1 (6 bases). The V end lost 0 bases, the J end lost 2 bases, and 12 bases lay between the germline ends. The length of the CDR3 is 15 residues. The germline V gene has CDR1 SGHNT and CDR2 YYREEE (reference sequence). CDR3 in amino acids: CASSLGRGTTYEQYF. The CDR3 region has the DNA TGTGCCAGCAGCTTGGGAAGGGGGACAACCTACGAGCAGTACTTC.

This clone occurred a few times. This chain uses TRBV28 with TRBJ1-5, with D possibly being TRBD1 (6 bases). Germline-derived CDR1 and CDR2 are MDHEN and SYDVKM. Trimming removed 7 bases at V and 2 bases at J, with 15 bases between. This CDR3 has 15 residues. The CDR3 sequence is CASKPGHRGNQPQHF. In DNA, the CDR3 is TGTGCCAGCAAGCCGGGACACAGGGGCAATCAGCCCCAGCATTTT. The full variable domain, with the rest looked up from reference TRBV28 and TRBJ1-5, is DVKVTQSSRYLVKRTGEKVFLECVQDMDHENMFWYRQDPGLGLRLIYFSYDVKMKEKGDIPEGYSVSREKKERFSLILESASTNQTSMYLCASKPGHRGNQPQHFGDGTRLSIL.

Here the CDR3 reads CASSLQGGRSTDTQYF. In DNA, the CDR3 is TGTGCCAGCAGCTTACAGGGGGGACGGTCCACAGATACGCAGTATTTT. The chain is built from TRBV7-3 and TRBJ2-3, with D possibly being TRBD1 (7 bases). Germline V gene sequence: CDR1 SGHTA, CDR2 FQGTGA. V lost 2 bases to trimming and J lost 2 bases, with 14 bases between them. The CDR3 totals 16 residues.

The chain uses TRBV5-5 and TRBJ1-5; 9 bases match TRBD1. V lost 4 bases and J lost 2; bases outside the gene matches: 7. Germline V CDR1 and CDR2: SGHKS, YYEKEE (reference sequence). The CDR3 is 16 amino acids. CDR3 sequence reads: CASSLRTGDGNQPQHF. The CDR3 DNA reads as TGTGCCAGCAGCCTCCGGACAGGGGATGGCAATCAGCCCCAGCATTTT.

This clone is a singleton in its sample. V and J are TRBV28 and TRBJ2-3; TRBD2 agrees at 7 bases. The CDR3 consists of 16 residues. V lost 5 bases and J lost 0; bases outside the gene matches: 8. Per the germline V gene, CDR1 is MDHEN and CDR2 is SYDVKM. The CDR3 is CASSPRGGSSTDTQYF. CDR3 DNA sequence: TGTGCCAGCAGTCCCCGGGGAGGGTCTAGCACAGATACGCAGTATTTT.

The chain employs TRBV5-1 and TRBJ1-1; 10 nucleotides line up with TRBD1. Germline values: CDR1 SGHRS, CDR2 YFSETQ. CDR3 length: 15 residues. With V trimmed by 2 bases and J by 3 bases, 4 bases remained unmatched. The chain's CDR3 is CASSFSGTGDTEAFF. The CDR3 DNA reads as TGCGCCAGCAGCTTCTCCGGGACAGGGGACACTGAAGCTTTCTTT. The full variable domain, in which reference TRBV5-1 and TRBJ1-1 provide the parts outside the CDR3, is KAGVTQTPRYLIKTRGQQVTLSCSPISGHRSVSWYQQTPGQGLQFLFEYFSETQRNKGNFPGRFSGRQFSNSRSEMNVSTLELGDSALYLCASSFSGTGDTEAFFGQGTRLTVV.